The clone carrying this T cell receptor (beta chain) was seen a few times. Building the TCR beta libraries relied on iRepertoire HTBI primers, and CDR3 regions underwent Arm-PCR. One entry per CDR3 protein, called by TCRdb with MiXCR from the multiplex PCR reads. The sample gives about 560,000 distinct CDR3 sequences, around 16% of which show up once; 12% is in the top ten. This sample was taken from a study of regulatory T cells in long-lasting Graves disease. Time point in this sample: newly diagnosed GD, antithyroid drugs for less than 3 months. Scientists built the TCR library using RNA that was extracted from PBMCs. The same data also contributed to another study, on T cells in Graves' hyperthyroidism and ophthalmopathy. From that second work: Not enrolled were patients with uncontrolled infection, other autoimmune disease, pregnancy or lactation.

The receptor was derived from a man aged 18 to 29 with Graves disease. The sequencing here drew on peripheral blood mononuclear cells (PBMCs), taken at new diagnosis, from a patient treated with antithyroid drugs.

CDR3 nucleotides: TGCAGTGCCCGGGACAGGAAGGATTATAGCAATCAGCCCCAGCATTTT. As protein: CSARDRKDYSNQPQHF. The V and J genes are TRBV20-1 and TRBJ1-5, with 8 bases aligning to TRBD1. CDR1 DFQATT and CDR2 SNEGSKA come from the germline V gene (reference sequence). The J segment lost 0 bases and the V segment lost 6 bases, leaving 10 bases of the junction unmatched. This CDR3 is built from 16 residues.